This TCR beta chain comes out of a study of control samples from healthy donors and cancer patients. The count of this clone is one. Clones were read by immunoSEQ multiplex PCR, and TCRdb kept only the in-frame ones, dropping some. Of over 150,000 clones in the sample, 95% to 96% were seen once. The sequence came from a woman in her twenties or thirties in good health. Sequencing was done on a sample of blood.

The CDR3 DNA reads as TGTGCCAGCAGCTTATATGACACTGAAGCTTTCTTT. Translation: CASSLYDTEAFF. The chain recombines TRBV7-9 with TRBJ1-1; D is uncertain. Per the germline V gene, CDR1 is SEHNR and CDR2 is FQNEAQ (reference sequence). V was shortened by 2 bases and J by 3 bases, with 4 bases between the two germline ends. The CDR3 spans 12 residues. Based on the CDR3 plus reference TRBV7-9 and TRBJ1-1, the full variable domain is DTGVSQNPRHKITKRGQNVTFRCDPISEHNRLYWYRQTLGQGPEFLTYFQNEAQLEKSRLLSDRFSAERPKGSFSTLEIQRTEQGDSAMYLCASSLYDTEAFFGQGTRLTVV.